This T cell receptor beta chain was recorded in a study of T cell responses to AZD1222 COVID-19 vaccine (dated by TCRdb to 2020 to 2023). Context from the whole study: A total of around 240 trial participants underwent TCR sequencing, of whom 207 received two doses of AZD1222 and 26 received two doses of the MenACWY control vaccine. Trial participants were enrolled by age into 18-55, 56-69 and 70-plus year subgroups, with approximately 160, 26 and 62 TCR-sequenced participants respectively.

The CDR3 regions of human TCRbeta chains were analyzed by immunosequencing. From the authors' description of their analysis: Repertoire TCRs were matched against a reference library of SARS-CoV-2-specific TCRs generated with the MIRA antigen-specificity platform. Breadth was defined as the fraction of unique TCRs that were SARS-CoV-2-associated. Depth was defined as the fraction of total T cells that were SARS-CoV-2-associated. Using the MIRA data, every spike-specific TCR was mapped to the spike region that the TCR reacted to and assigned to either a CD4 or a CD8 class. Log10-transformed breadth and depth values were compared by one-way ANOVA with Sidak's multiple comparisons tests. Not all clones reach the TCRdb copy of this immuneACCESS table, which keeps in-frame sequences only. Checked studies attribute under half of the gap to unresolved V genes and leave the rest unexplained. That table supplies the V and J calls and clone size; D and trimming were determined from the DNA. For this sample the table gives roughly 120,000 clones, of which 80% to 90% were detected only once. The top ten constitute around 3.9% of the sample.

A word on this clone: Its target antigen remains unknown. No clone much larger than this one lies a single base away; base qualities are absent.

Summary of the overall study and its limitations: Conclusions about previously exposed vaccinees were limited because only a handful of AZD1222 recipients were SARS-CoV-2 seropositive at baseline. Reportedly, almost half of the unique spike-specific TCRs recognized epitopes lying outside the regions that are mutated in the B.1.351 and B.1.1.7 variants. Because no day 14 peak-response samples were available, repertoires were characterized only after the peak T cell response. Participants were mostly white British and included more females than males, and it was suggested by the authors that clonal diversity may have been underestimated. A significant rise in spike-specific TCR breadth and depth was observed after two AZD1222 doses relative to day 0 and relative to MenACWY recipients. The 56-69-year group was small, and its depth increase did not reach significance, likely because of low power. CD4 TCRs associated with the vaccine covered the entire spike protein, and the dominant responses were in regions 160-218 and 743-854.

Reading the germline V gene gives CDR1 SQVTM and CDR2 ANQGSEA. Trimming costs V 2 bases and J 6 bases, and their ends lie 10 bases apart. The CDR3 contains 12 residues, cysteine and phenylalanine counted. Only the CDR3 portion is preserved as DNA: 36 bases, with reading frame beginning at the first base. The sample's time point label, in plain terms: baseline before first vaccination. What this sample's treatment or condition label stands for: meningococcal conjugate vaccine given as trial control. The vaccinee samples were drawn from two UK trials, COV001 and COV002, one of which was a single-blind randomized controlled phase 2/3 trial testing AZD1222 (ChAdOx1 nCoV-19) in healthy adults. For TCRbeta chain sequencing, PBMC samples were collected from trial participants at day 0 and at day 28 after the second dose.

The TCR originated in an adult in good health. The sequences come from peripheral blood, collected on day 0 of MenACWY control vaccination. The V and J genes are TRBV29-1 and TRBJ1-2; the D gene assignment is ambiguous. The DNA sequence reads TGCAGCGTTGAAAGTTTCCCCGATGGCTACACCTTC. Its product reads: CSVESFPDGYTF.